Below are 3 T cell receptor beta chains sequenced from a single sample in a study of blood T cell repertoires in COVID-19. The method was immunoSEQ multiplex PCR; TCRdb's version includes in-frame clones alone and lacks a portion of them. This table holds around 99,000 clones, 65% to 90% found once. Material for sequencing was peripheral blood. Every receptor here comes from an elderly woman with active or convalescent COVID-19.

The chain joins TRBV27 to TRBJ2-5; weak D call: TRBD2 (6 bases). Trimming took 6 bases from V and 9 from J, leaving 26 bases between them. The CDR3 has 16 amino acids. Germline assignment: CDR1 MNHEY and CDR2 SMNVEV (reference sequence). The CDR3 is CASSPSSGTRRQAQYF. For the CDR3, the DNA is TGTGCCAGCAGCCCCAGTTCCGGGACTCGGAGGCAGGCCCAGTACTTC.

This clone was seen only once. J is TRBJ2-1 and V is TRBV9; 12 bases fit TRBD2. Germline CDR1 and CDR2: SGDLS and YYNGEE. Trimming cost V 4 bases and J 9 bases; bases outside gene matches: 8. The CDR3 extends over 15 amino acids. The CDR3 sequence: CASSTPSGRASEQFF. In DNA, the CDR3 is TGTGCCAGCAGCACACCTAGCGGGAGGGCCAGTGAGCAGTTCTTC.

This clone was observed once. The chain recombines TRBV7-9 with TRBJ2-1; D is perhaps TRBD2 (6 bases). Per germline, CDR1 SEHNR and CDR2 FQNEAQ (reference sequence). CDR3 length equals 15 residues. V was cut by 1 base and J by 3 bases, with 10 bases left in between. The CDR3 DNA follows: TGTGCCAGCAGCTTAGGGGGAGGAAGCTACAATGAGCAGTTCTTC. It is translated as CASSLGGGSYNEQFF.